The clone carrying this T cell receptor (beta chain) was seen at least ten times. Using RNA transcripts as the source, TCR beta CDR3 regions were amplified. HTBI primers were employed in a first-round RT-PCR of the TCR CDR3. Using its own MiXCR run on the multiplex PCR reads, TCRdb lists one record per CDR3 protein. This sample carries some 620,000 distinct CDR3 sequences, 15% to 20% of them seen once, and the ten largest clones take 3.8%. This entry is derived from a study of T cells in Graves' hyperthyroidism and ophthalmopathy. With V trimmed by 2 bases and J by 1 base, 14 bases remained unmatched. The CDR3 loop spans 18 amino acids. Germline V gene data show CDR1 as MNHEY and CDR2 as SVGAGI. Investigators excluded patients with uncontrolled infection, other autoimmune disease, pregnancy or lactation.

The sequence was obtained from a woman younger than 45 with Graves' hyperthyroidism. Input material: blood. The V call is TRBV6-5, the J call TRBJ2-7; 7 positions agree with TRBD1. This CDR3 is CASSYLRTGWNYSYEQYF. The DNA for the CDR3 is TGTGCCAGCAGTTACCTAAGGACAGGATGGAACTATTCCTACGAGCAGTACTTC.